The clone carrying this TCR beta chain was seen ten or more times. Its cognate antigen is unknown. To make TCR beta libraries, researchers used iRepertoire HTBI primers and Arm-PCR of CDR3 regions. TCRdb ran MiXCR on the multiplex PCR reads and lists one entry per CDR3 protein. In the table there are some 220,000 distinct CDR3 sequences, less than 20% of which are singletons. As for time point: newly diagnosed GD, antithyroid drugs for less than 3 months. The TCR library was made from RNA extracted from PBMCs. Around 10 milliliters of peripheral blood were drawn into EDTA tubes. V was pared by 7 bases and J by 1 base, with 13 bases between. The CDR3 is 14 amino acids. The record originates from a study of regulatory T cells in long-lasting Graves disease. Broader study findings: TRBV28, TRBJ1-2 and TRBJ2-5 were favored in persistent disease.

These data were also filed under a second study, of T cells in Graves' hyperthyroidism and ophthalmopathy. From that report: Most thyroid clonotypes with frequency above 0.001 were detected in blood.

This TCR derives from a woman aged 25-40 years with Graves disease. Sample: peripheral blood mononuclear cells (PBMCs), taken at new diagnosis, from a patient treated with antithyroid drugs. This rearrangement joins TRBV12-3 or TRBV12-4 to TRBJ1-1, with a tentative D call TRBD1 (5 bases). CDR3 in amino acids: CASIPTGENTEAFF. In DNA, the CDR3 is TGTGCCAGCATCCCGACGGGGGAGAACACTGAAGCTTTCTTT.